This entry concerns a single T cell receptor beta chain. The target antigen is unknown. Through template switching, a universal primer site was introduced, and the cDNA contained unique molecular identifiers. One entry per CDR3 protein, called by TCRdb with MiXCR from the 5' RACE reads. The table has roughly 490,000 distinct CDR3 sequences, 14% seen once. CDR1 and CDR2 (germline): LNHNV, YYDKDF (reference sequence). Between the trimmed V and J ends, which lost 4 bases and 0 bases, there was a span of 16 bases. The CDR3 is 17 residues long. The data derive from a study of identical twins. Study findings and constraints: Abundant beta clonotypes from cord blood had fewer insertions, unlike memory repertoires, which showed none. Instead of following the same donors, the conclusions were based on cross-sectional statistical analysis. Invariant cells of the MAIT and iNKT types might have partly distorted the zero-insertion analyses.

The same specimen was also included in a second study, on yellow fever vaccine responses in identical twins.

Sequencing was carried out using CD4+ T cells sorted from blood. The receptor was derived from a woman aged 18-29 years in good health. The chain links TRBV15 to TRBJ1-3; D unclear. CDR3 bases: TGTGCCACCAGCATCGAACCAGTAGGCAGCTCTGGAAACACCATATATTTT. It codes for CATSIEPVGSSGNTIYF.